The T cell receptor (beta chain) under discussion was sequenced for a study of T cells in Graves' hyperthyroidism and ophthalmopathy. Patients with uncontrolled infections, other autoimmune diseases, pregnancy or lactation were excluded. Diagnoses rested on clinical symptoms, serum thyroxine and TRAb, thyroid ultrasound and orbital computed tomography. CDR3 size: 14 residues. Trimming took 5 bases from V and 9 from J, leaving 19 bases between them. General study results and limits: Blood also contained most expanded thyroid clonotypes above 0.001.

RNA transcripts yielded amplified TCR beta CDR3 regions. The TCR CDR3 was amplified in a first-round RT-PCR using the HTBI primer set. TCRdb fed the multiplex PCR reads into MiXCR, producing one record per CDR3 protein. The table shows under 350,000 distinct CDR3 sequences, with about an eighth occurring only once. At least ten counts were recorded for this clonotype. The antigen is not known. Sequenced material: blood. This clonotype was obtained from a woman aged 25-40 years with Graves' hyperthyroidism that later progressed to Graves' ophthalmopathy. The rearrangement links TRBV12-3 or TRBV12-4 to TRBJ2-5; D is tentatively TRBD1 or TRBD2 (5 bases each). The CDR3 nucleotides read TGTGCCAGCAGTCTGGACACGGACTTAGGGTCCCAGTACTTC. It encodes CASSLDTDLGSQYF.